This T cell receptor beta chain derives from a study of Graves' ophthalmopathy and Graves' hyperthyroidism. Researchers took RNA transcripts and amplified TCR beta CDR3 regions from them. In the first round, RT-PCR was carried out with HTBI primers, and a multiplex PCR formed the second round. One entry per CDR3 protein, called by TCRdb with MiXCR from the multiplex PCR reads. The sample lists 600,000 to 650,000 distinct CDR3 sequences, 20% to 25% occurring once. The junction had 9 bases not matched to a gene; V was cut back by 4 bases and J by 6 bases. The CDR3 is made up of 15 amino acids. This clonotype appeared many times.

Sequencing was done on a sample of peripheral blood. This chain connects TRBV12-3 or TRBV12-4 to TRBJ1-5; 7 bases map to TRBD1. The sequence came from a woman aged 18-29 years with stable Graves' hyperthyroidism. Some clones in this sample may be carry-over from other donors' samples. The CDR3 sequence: CASSSDREVGQPQHF. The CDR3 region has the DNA TGTGCCAGCAGTTCCGACAGGGAAGTAGGTCAGCCCCAGCATTTT.